This entry lists 23 T cell receptor beta chains sequenced from one sample in a study of T cells in Graves' hyperthyroidism and ophthalmopathy. Authors of the study amplified TCR beta CDR3 regions from RNA transcripts. First-round RT-PCR targeting the TCR CDR3 was performed with the HTBI primer set. TCRdb analysed the multiplex PCR reads with MiXCR anew, one entry per CDR3 protein. The sample consists of about 770,000 distinct CDR3 sequences, approximately 18% of them appearing once. Sequenced material: blood. The receptors here all came from a woman aged 45-59 years with Graves' hyperthyroidism that later progressed to Graves' ophthalmopathy.

This clonotype was seen many times. This chain joins TRBV12-3 or TRBV12-4 and TRBJ2-3, with D unclear. V was trimmed by 3 bases and J by 0 bases, leaving 10 bases between them. There are 15 residues in the CDR3. The CDR3 region is CASSFDLGSTDTQYF. In DNA form, the CDR3 reads TGTGCCAGCAGTTTCGACCTGGGGAGCACAGATACGCAGTATTTT.

The rearrangement joins TRBV28 to TRBJ2-7; tentative D call: TRBD1 (5 bases). The length of the CDR3 is 15 residues. V was clipped by 4 bases and J by 1 base, with 14 bases between them. Germline V lookup: CDR1 MDHEN, CDR2 SYDVKM. CDR3 sequence: CASSSPEDSSYEQYF. In DNA form, the CDR3 reads TGTGCCAGCAGTTCGCCGGAAGACAGTTCCTACGAGCAGTACTTC.

This clonotype appeared a few times. The gene calls are TRBV10-3 and TRBJ2-5; 14 nucleotides agree with TRBD2. Germline V gene data show CDR1 as ENHRY and CDR2 as SYGVKD. J gave up 4 bases and V 5 bases, and 9 bases lay outside the gene matches. The CDR3 is 17 residues long. The CDR3 sequence: CAISSRTSGGIGETQYF. The DNA for the CDR3 is TGTGCCATCAGTTCTAGGACTAGCGGGGGGATCGGAGAGACCCAGTACTTC.

This chain uses TRBV25-1 with TRBJ2-7; D unclear. Germline CDR1 MGHDK, CDR2 SYGVNS. CDR3 length: 12 residues. Trimming took off 3 bases at V and 9 bases at J, with 12 bases between the two ends. This CDR3 is CASSDSLLGQYF. Here the CDR3 DNA reads TGTGCCAGCAGTGACAGCTTATTGGGGCAGTACTTC.

This sequence joins TRBV10-3 and TRBJ2-5, with TRBD1 matching 8 bases. The CDR3 is 13 residues long. After removal of 10 bases from V and 5 bases from J, the junction contained 9 bases not matched to a gene. Germline loops: CDR1 ENHRY, CDR2 SYGVKD. The CDR3 here is CATGQGAGETQYF. CDR3 nucleotides: TGTGCCACCGGGCAGGGGGCTGGTGAGACCCAGTACTTC.

This clonotype occurred a few times. The chain links TRBV3-1 to TRBJ1-2, with TRBD1 as a possible D gene (5 bases). Germline CDR1 and CDR2: LGHDT and YNNKEL (reference sequence). CDR3 size: 12 residues. V dropped 4 bases and J dropped 6 bases, with 9 bases sitting between them. CDR3 sequence: CASSLWGNGYTF. CDR3 nucleotides: TGTGCCAGCAGCCTTTGGGGGAATGGCTACACCTTC.

This clonotype was seen a few times. V and J are TRBV2 and TRBJ2-5, with D perhaps TRBD1 or TRBD2 (6 bases each). The germline V gene encodes CDR1 SNHLY and CDR2 FYNNEI. V lost 6 bases, J lost 4 bases, and 15 bases lay in between. The CDR3 extends over 14 amino acids. The CDR3 nucleotides are TGTGCCAGCAGGGGATGGGGGGCGGGAGAGACCCAGTACTTC. Amino acid sequence: CASRGWGAGETQYF.

This clonotype appeared many times. This rearrangement joins TRBV2 to TRBJ2-2; no definite D call. The V and J ends lost 7 bases and 1 base respectively, with 13 bases between them. Germline values: CDR1 SNHLY, CDR2 FYNNEI. This CDR3 has 15 residues. CDR3 protein: CASTPGRQNTGELFF. CDR3 bases: TGTGCCAGCACGCCCGGCCGGCAGAACACCGGGGAGCTGTTTTTT.

The count of this clonotype is one. The CDR3 protein is CASSFGMGREKLFF. CDR3 DNA sequence: TGTGCCAGCAGCTTCGGGATGGGGCGGGAAAAACTGTTTTTT. The J gene is TRBJ1-4, the V gene TRBV11-2, with D possibly TRBD1 on 5 matching bases. CDR1 SGHAT and CDR2 FQNNGV come from the germline V gene. With 3 bases removed from V and 8 bases from J, the gap between germline ends came to 13 bases. The CDR3 extends over 14 amino acids.

This clonotype was counted ten times or more. The chain carries TRBV7-3 and TRBJ2-5, with D hard to call. Germline CDR1 and CDR2: SGHTA and FQGTGA. This CDR3 has 15 residues. V was pared by 0 bases and J by 1 base, with 9 bases between. CDR3 amino acids: CASSLTWATQETQYF. CDR3 DNA sequence: TGTGCCAGCAGCTTAACATGGGCAACCCAAGAGACCCAGTACTTC. The variable domain in full, with the rest retrieved from reference TRBV7-3 and TRBJ2-5, is GAGVSQTPSNKVTEKGKYVELRCDPISGHTALYWYRQSLGQGPEFLIYFQGTGAADDSGLPNDRFFAVRPEGSVSTLKIQRTERGDSAVYLCASSLTWATQETQYFGPGTRLLVL.

CDR3 loop: CASRLGGYGTDTQYF. The CDR3 DNA follows: TGTGCCAGCAGGTTAGGGGGGTATGGCACAGATACGCAGTATTTT. This chain uses TRBV6-9 with TRBJ2-3, with D perhaps given as TRBD1 or TRBD2 (6 bases each). CDR1 MNHGY and CDR2 SVAAGI come from the germline V gene. The V gene lost 6 bases and the J gene lost 1 base, with 14 bases spanning the gap. This CDR3 has 15 amino acids.

This clonotype was counted many times. The J gene is TRBJ2-3, the V gene TRBV7-2; TRBD1 matches at 7 bases. The V and J ends lost 5 bases and 5 bases, in that order; junction bases with no gene match: 13. The germline gives CDR1 SGHTA, CDR2 FQGNSA. This CDR3 has 16 residues. The CDR3 loop is CASSPDRARAQDTQYF. The CDR3 bases are TGTGCCAGCAGCCCCGACAGGGCGAGGGCGCAAGATACGCAGTATTTT.

This clonotype occurred many times. This chain links TRBV18 with TRBJ1-1, with D unresolved. The CDR3 loop spans 14 amino acids. V was pared by 3 bases and J by 0 bases, with 8 bases between. Germline V lookup: CDR1 KGHSH, CDR2 LQKENI. CDR3 amino acids: CASSPAGLNTEAFF. The CDR3 nucleotides read TGTGCCAGCTCACCGGCAGGCCTGAACACTGAAGCTTTCTTT.

A few counts support this clonotype. The rearrangement links TRBV29-1 to TRBJ2-3; tentatively, D is TRBD2 (6 bases). The V gene's germline CDR1 is SQVTM and CDR2 ANQGSEA. The CDR3 sequence is 16 residues long. The V end lost 1 base, the J end lost 3 bases, and 17 bases lay between the germline ends. CDR3 sequence: CSVEGGWEDSTDTQYF. CDR3 nucleotide sequence: TGCAGCGTTGAAGGGGGGTGGGAGGACTCTACAGATACGCAGTATTTT.

This clonotype was seen a few times. The chain is built from TRBV6-1 and TRBJ1-5; 7 nucleotides align to TRBD1. The CDR3 runs to 16 residues. Germline CDR1 is MNHNS and CDR2 is SASEGT. With 6 bases clipped from V and 7 bases from J, the junction kept 15 bases outside the gene matches. The CDR3 coding sequence is TGTGCCAGCAGCGCGCGACAGGGAGGAATCTGGCAGCCCCAGCATTTT. Translating it yields CASSARQGGIWQPQHF.

This clonotype has only a few counts. V and J are TRBV4-1 and TRBJ2-7; weak D call: TRBD2 (6 bases). The CDR3 is made up of 15 amino acids. Trimming removed 1 base from V and 5 bases from J, with 15 bases in between. The germline V gene has CDR1 MGHRA and CDR2 YSYEKL. The CDR3 reads CASSQGGGVGDEQYF. Here the CDR3 DNA reads TGCGCCAGCAGCCAAGGGGGCGGGGTAGGCGACGAGCAGTACTTC.

The chain combines TRBV15 with TRBJ1-4, with D perhaps matching TRBD1 (5 bases). Germline V gene sequence: CDR1 LNHNV, CDR2 YYDKDF (reference sequence). The V gene lost 1 base and the J gene lost 3 bases, with 18 bases spanning the gap. There are 18 residues in the CDR3. The CDR3 bases are TGTGCCACCAGCAGAGTCGGGGCGTCAGCCGGACCTAATGAAAAACTGTTTTTT. The encoded protein is CATSRVGASAGPNEKLFF.

This clonotype was detected ten times or more. The chain joins TRBV20-1 to TRBJ2-7; the D is unclear. Deletions cut 0 bases from V and 3 bases from J, with 6 bases between. Germline V gene sequence: CDR1 DFQATT, CDR2 SNEGSKA (reference sequence). This CDR3 contains 12 residues. CDR3 sequence reads: CSARDDGYEQYF. The CDR3 DNA follows: TGCAGTGCTAGAGATGACGGCTACGAGCAGTACTTC.

As DNA, the CDR3 is TGTGCCAGCACCCCCTCTCGACAGGGCTGGTACTATGGCTACACCTTC. Protein: CASTPSRQGWYYGYTF. The chain carries TRBV27 and TRBJ1-2; 7 bases map to TRBD1. The CDR3 covers 16 residues. After removal of 7 bases from V and 3 bases from J, the junction contained 14 bases not matched to a gene. Germline V lookup: CDR1 MNHEY, CDR2 SMNVEV (reference sequence).

This clonotype was counted a single time. The chain joins TRBV27 to TRBJ1-1; TRBD1 aligns across 12 bases. V shed 4 bases and J 4 bases; nucleotides not matched to a gene: 7. The CDR3 totals 16 residues. CDR1 is MNHEY and CDR2 is SMNVEV in the germline V gene (reference sequence). The CDR3 nucleotides read TGTGCCAGCAGTTGGGACAGGGGGCTTCGAGTCACTGAAGCTTTCTTT. This sequence encodes CASSWDRGLRVTEAFF.

This clonotype was recorded at least ten times. The chain carries TRBV3-1 and TRBJ2-5; D perhaps matches TRBD1 (6 bases). The CDR3 runs 15 residues. Germline-derived CDR1 and CDR2 are LGHDT and YNNKEL (reference sequence). V was clipped by 4 bases and J by 1 base, with 13 bases between them. CDR3 DNA sequence: TGTGCCAGCAGCCGCCCCCAGGGGATCCAAGAGACCCAGTACTTC. Its translation: CASSRPQGIQETQYF.

As to this clonotype: The junction does not match germline at one end; this may be a read error. The V call is TRBV7-6, the J call TRBJ1-1, with D maybe TRBD1 (5 bases). This CDR3 comprises 15 residues. Germline CDR1 SGHVS, CDR2 FNYEAQ. The DNA of the CDR3 is TGTGCCGGCAGCTTAGAAGCCGGAGGGGAACCTGAAGCTTTCTTT. This gives the protein CAGSLEAGGEPEAFF.

The sample holds many counts of this clonotype. J is TRBJ2-1 and V is TRBV2; no reliable D call. There are 12 residues in the CDR3. The ends were cut back, 1 base at V and 11 bases at J, with 9 bases in the middle. CDR1 is SNHLY and CDR2 is FYNNEI in the germline V gene. CDR3 sequence (DNA): TGTGCCAGCAGTGAAGATCCCGGAAAGCAGTTCTTC. Translation gives CASSEDPGKQFF.